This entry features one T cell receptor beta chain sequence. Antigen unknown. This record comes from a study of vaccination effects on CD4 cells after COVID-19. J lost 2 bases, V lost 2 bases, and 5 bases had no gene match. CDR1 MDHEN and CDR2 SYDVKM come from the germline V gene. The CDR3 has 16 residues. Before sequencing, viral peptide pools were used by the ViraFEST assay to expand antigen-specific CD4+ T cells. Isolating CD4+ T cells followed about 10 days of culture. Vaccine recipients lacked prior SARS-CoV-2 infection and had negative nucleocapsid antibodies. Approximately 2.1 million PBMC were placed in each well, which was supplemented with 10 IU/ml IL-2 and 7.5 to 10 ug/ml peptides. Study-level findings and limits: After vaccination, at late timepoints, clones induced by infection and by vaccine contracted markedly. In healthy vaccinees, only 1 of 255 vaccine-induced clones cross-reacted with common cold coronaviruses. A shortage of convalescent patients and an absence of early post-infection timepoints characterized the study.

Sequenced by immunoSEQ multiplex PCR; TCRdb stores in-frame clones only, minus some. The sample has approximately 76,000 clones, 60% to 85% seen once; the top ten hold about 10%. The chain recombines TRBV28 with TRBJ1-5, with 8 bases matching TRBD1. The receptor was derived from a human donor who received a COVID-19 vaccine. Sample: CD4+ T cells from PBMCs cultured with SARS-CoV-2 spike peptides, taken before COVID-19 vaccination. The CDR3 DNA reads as TGTGCCAGCAGTTTAGCAGGGGGCGCAGGCAATCAGCCCCAGCATTTT. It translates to CASSLAGGAGNQPQHF.